This TCR beta chain was found in a study of T cells in Graves' hyperthyroidism and ophthalmopathy. About the study: At the time of initial diagnosis and before any treatment, peripheral blood was collected.

The CDR3 is 14 amino acids. V shed 4 bases and J 9 bases; nucleotides not matched to a gene: 11. Germline CDR1 is MDHEN and CDR2 is SYDVKM. Exclusions: uncontrolled infection, other autoimmune disease, pregnancy, lactation. PBMCs were derived from around 10 ml fresh peripheral blood. Study findings and constraints: Peripheral blood also featured most of the thyroid clonotypes expanded above 0.001.

This clonotype was detected a few times. The target antigen is unknown. A single base separates this from a much larger clone, so it may be a read error. Amplified TCR beta CDR3 regions came from RNA transcripts. The study used the HTBI primer set for a first-round RT-PCR of the TCR CDR3. TCRdb reprocessed the multiplex PCR reads with MiXCR, giving one entry per CDR3 protein. This sample has 490,000 or so distinct CDR3 sequences, with around a fifth found just once. The TCR sequence derives from a woman in her 70s with Graves' ophthalmopathy. This chain joins TRBV28 and TRBJ2-7; TRBD2 aligns across 8 bases. The specimen sequenced was blood. The CDR3: CASSSLAGKGGQYF. CDR3 bases: TGTGCCAGCAGTTCCCTAGCGGGTAAGGGGGGGCAGTACTTC.